This T cell receptor beta chain derives from a study of T cells in Graves' hyperthyroidism and ophthalmopathy. General study results and limits: Ophthalmopathy and stable hyperthyroidism were separated by a 13 V-J model.

Amplification of TCR beta CDR3 regions was performed using RNA transcripts as template. TCR CDR3 underwent first-round RT-PCR with the HTBI primer set. From the multiplex PCR reads, TCRdb called clonotypes with MiXCR, one entry per CDR3 protein. The sample shows about 290,000 distinct CDR3 sequences, 13% of them seen only once. Before ophthalmopathy appeared, progressors gave blood at initial hyperthyroidism diagnosis. Germline CDR1 reads SGHRS; CDR2 reads YFSETQ. This CDR3 region has 13 residues. Trimming removed 5 bases at V and 1 base at J, with 9 bases between. Regarding this clonotype: Its target is unknown.

Sequenced material: blood. The receptor comes from a woman aged 30 to 39 with Graves' hyperthyroidism that later progressed to Graves' ophthalmopathy. The chain is built from TRBV5-1 and TRBJ2-5; no reliable D call. The CDR3 spells CASRFFGQETQYF. As DNA, the CDR3 is TGCGCCAGCAGGTTTTTTGGCCAAGAGACCCAGTACTTC.